The present T cell receptor beta chain was sequenced within a study of blood T cell repertoires in COVID-19. Study-level background: Researchers got acute and convalescent COVID-19 samples from the United States, Italy and Spain.

This CDR3 region has 14 residues. Germline V gene lookup returns CDR1 LGHNT and CDR2 FRNRAP. The V end lost 7 bases, the J end lost 7 bases, and 19 bases lay between the germline ends. In the authors' methods: Amplification with reference gene primers provided the estimates of nucleated cell counts. Sequencing used immunoSEQ multiplex PCR; TCRdb keeps in-frame clones, though not all of them. That table gives V, J and clone size, and the DNA gave D and trimming. The sample contains 250,000 to 350,000 clones, over 75% of which appear only once. Participants came from some 23 US areas, aged about 18 to 90 years. Recovered status in Cohort 3 required two negative PCRs, clearance, or symptom resolution.

This chain links TRBV12-5 with TRBJ2-5; possible D gene TRBD2, 7 bases. The sample consisted of PBMCs or T cells enriched from blood (not recorded which). The clonotype originates from a woman aged 18 to 35 who had recovered from COVID-19. CDR3 amino acids: CASAVGGQVVTQYF. The DNA of the CDR3 is TGTGCTAGTGCTGTCGGGGGGCAGGTGGTGACCCAGTACTTC.